These 22 T cell receptor beta chains were all obtained from the same sample, sequenced in a study of response to subunit inactivated influenza vaccine. TCRdb called the RT-PCR reads again in MiXCR, with one record for every CDR3 protein. The sample yields about 480,000 distinct CDR3 sequences, approximately 11% seen once. This specimen consisted of PBMCs from blood, obtained about 40 days after vaccination. The receptors originated from a man in his fifties who received an inactivated influenza vaccine.

This clonotype was counted many times. The chain combines TRBV7-2 with TRBJ2-7, with D possibly TRBD1 on 6 matching bases. There are 13 residues in the CDR3. CDR1 and CDR2 (germline): SGHTA, FQGNSA. Trimming left V 5 bases short and J 5 bases short, with 13 bases between. CDR3 nucleotide sequence: TGTGCCAGCAGCGGGGGCAGGGTCCACGAGCAGTACTTC. It yields the protein CASSGGRVHEQYF.

This clonotype was detected only a few times. The CDR3 DNA is TGCGCCAGCAGCTTGGGTCGGCAGGGAGACTATGGCTACACCTTC. Protein product: CASSLGRQGDYGYTF. The chain carries TRBV5-1 and TRBJ1-2; D perhaps matches TRBD1 (5 bases). This CDR3 spans 15 amino acids. Looked up from germline, CDR1 is SGHRS and CDR2 is YFSETQ. V was pared by 0 bases and J by 3 bases, with 12 bases between.

This clonotype was found a few times. V gene TRBV6-5 combines with J gene TRBJ2-1; 7 bases are shared with TRBD2. Trimming at V came to 2 bases and at J to 4 bases, leaving 8 bases not matched to a gene. Germline lookup yields CDR1 MNHEY and CDR2 SVGAGI. This CDR3 is built from 16 residues. CDR3 DNA: TGTGCCAGCAGTTACAAGGCGGGGGAGAGGTACAATGAGCAGTTCTTC. Residues: CASSYKAGERYNEQFF.

For the CDR3, the DNA is TGCAGTGCCAGCCCCGTCCCTGGGGCCAACGTCCTGACTTTC. Translating it yields CSASPVPGANVLTF. J is TRBJ2-6 and V is TRBV20-1; D unresolved. V was pared by 6 bases and J by 2 bases, with 11 bases between. The CDR3 has 14 amino acids. Germline lookup yields CDR1 DFQATT and CDR2 SNEGSKA (reference sequence).

The chain couples TRBV3-1 to TRBJ1-2; 8 nucleotides line up with TRBD1. This CDR3 is 15 amino acids long. Germline V gives CDR1 LGHDT, CDR2 YNNKEL (reference sequence). V was pared by 6 bases and J by 4 bases, with 10 bases of the junction left unmatched. CDR3 protein: CASSSRGREGYGYTF. CDR3 sequence (DNA): TGTGCCAGCAGTTCCAGGGGGCGCGAAGGCTATGGCTACACCTTC. Together with reference TRBV3-1 and TRBJ1-2, the CDR3 gives the full variable domain: DTAVSQTPKYLVTQMGNDKSIKCEQNLGHDTMYWYKQDSKKFLKIMFSYNNKELIINETVPNRFSPKSPDKAHLNLHINSLELGDSAVYFCASSSRGREGYGYTFGSGTRLTVV.

This clonotype was seen only once. The chain recombines TRBV20-1 with TRBJ2-3; D gene ambiguous. The CDR3 runs 11 residues. V was trimmed by 0 bases and J by 9 bases, leaving 7 bases between them. Germline loops: CDR1 DFQATT, CDR2 SNEGSKA (reference sequence). CDR3 nucleotides: TGCAGTGCTAGAGAAATGGAAACGCAGTATTTT. Its protein is CSAREMETQYF.

This clonotype was observed many times. V is TRBV3-1 and J is TRBJ2-7, with 9 bases matching TRBD1. Germline CDR1 is LGHDT and CDR2 is YNNKEL (reference sequence). The CDR3 is made up of 14 amino acids. V was clipped by 5 bases and J by 8 bases; unmatched bases: 10. CDR3 sequence: CASSSLDRGGKQYF. CDR3 nucleotide sequence: TGTGCCAGCAGCTCTTTGGACAGGGGCGGAAAGCAGTACTTC.

This clonotype was counted a few times. The V call is TRBV6-6, the J call TRBJ1-1; no firm D call. This CDR3 spans 13 amino acids. Trimming cost V 6 bases and J 6 bases, with 14 bases left between them. Germline-derived CDR1 and CDR2 are MNHNY and SVGAGI (reference sequence). CDR3 region: CASRRVEVPEAFF. The CDR3 bases are TGTGCCAGCAGGAGGGTCGAGGTCCCTGAAGCTTTCTTT.

This clonotype occurred many times. CDR3 sequence (DNA): TGCAGCGTTACAGGGGAGGCTCGCTACACCTTC. It specifies CSVTGEARYTF. This sequence joins TRBV29-1 and TRBJ1-2; 7 bases map to TRBD1. Germline loops: CDR1 SQVTM, CDR2 ANQGSEA. There are 11 residues in the CDR3. V trimming: 5 bases; J trimming: 9 bases; junction bases outside the gene matches: 6.

This clonotype was recorded many times. This chain joins TRBV6-2 or TRBV6-3 and TRBJ2-7; tentatively, D is TRBD2 (5 bases). This CDR3 region has 14 residues. Germline V gene sequence: CDR1 MNHEY, CDR2 SVGEGT. V lost 2 bases and J 3 bases, leaving 11 bases between the germline ends. CDR3 DNA sequence: TGTGCCAGCAGTTACCGGGCGGGCCACTACGAGCAGTACTTC. This gives the protein CASSYRAGHYEQYF.

The chain employs TRBV7-9 and TRBJ2-1; D is tentatively TRBD1 or TRBD2 (6 bases each). Germline assignment: CDR1 SEHNR and CDR2 FQNEAQ (reference sequence). The CDR3 is 14 residues long. The ends were cut back, 1 base at V and 8 bases at J, with 12 bases in the middle. CDR3 coding DNA: TGTGCCAGCAGCTTAGTCGGGGGCAGGGATGAGCAGTTCTTC. This encodes CASSLVGGRDEQFF.

In this sample, this clonotype turned up many times. The rearrangement links TRBV7-9 to TRBJ1-2; maybe TRBD1 (6 bases). With 1 base removed from V and 5 bases from J, the gap between germline ends came to 11 bases. This CDR3 is built from 14 residues. Germline CDR1 is SEHNR and CDR2 is FQNEAQ (reference sequence). The CDR3 region has the DNA TGTGCCAGCAGCTTAGGGACAGCGAAGTATGGCTACACCTTC. It yields the protein CASSLGTAKYGYTF. The full variable domain, in which reference TRBV7-9 and TRBJ1-2 provide the parts outside the CDR3, is DTGVSQNPRHKITKRGQNVTFRCDPISEHNRLYWYRQTLGQGPEFLTYFQNEAQLEKSRLLSDRFSAERPKGSFSTLEIQRTEQGDSAMYLCASSLGTAKYGYTFGSGTRLTVV.

Turning to this clonotype: Possible read error: a much larger clone is one base away. V usage is TRBV4-3 and J usage is TRBJ2-2; TRBD2 agrees at 10 bases. CDR3 length: 16 residues. CDR1 is LGHNA and CDR2 is YSLEER in the germline V gene. The CDR3 here is CTSSPLAGIGSGELFF. CDR3 sequence (DNA): TGCACCAGCAGCCCACTAGCGGGGATTGGGAGCGGGGAGCTGTTTTTT.

V is TRBV5-5 and J is TRBJ2-2, with TRBD1 matching over 10 bases. The CDR3 totals 17 residues. J gave up 4 bases and V 6 bases, and 12 bases lay outside the gene matches. Looked up from germline, CDR1 is SGHKS and CDR2 is YYEKEE (reference sequence). The CDR3 loop reads CASNPPTGQGFTGELFF. CDR3 nucleotides: TGTGCCAGCAATCCGCCAACGGGACAGGGGTTCACCGGGGAGCTGTTTTTT. Complete variable domain (other parts from reference TRBV5-5 and TRBJ2-2): DAGVTQSPTHLIKTRGQQVTLRCSPISGHKSVSWYQQVLGQGPQFIFQYYEKEERGRGNFPDRFSARQFPNYSSELNVNALLLGDSALYLCASNPPTGQGFTGELFFGEGSRLTVL.

This clonotype was picked up many times. The chain recombines TRBV12-3 or TRBV12-4 with TRBJ1-5; D is perhaps TRBD1 (5 bases). The V gene lost 2 bases and the J gene lost 12 bases, with 11 bases spanning the gap. This CDR3 has 12 amino acids. CDR3 nucleotide sequence: TGTGCCAGCAGTTTATCGGGACGTCACCAGCATTTT. Encoded protein: CASSLSGRHQHF.

This clonotype was counted only a few times. The chain has TRBV5-1 and TRBJ2-5; D is unclear. Germline V gene lookup returns CDR1 SGHRS and CDR2 YFSETQ. The CDR3 spans 16 residues. Trimming removed 0 bases at V and 0 bases at J, with 12 bases between. In DNA form, the CDR3 reads TGCGCCAGCAGCTTGGGGGCACACCGGTACCAAGAGACCCAGTACTTC. It yields the protein CASSLGAHRYQETQYF.

V and J are TRBV29-1 and TRBJ2-2, with TRBD2 matching over 8 bases. Germline V gene sequence: CDR1 SQVTM, CDR2 ANQGSEA. The V gene end was trimmed by 1 base and the J gene end by 6 bases; junction bases not matched to a gene: 7. The CDR3 runs to 15 residues. The DNA of the CDR3 is TGCAGCGTTGAAGTCCGGGGGGGAGGACCCGGGGAGCTGTTTTTT. It translates to CSVEVRGGGPGELFF.

The CDR3 DNA follows: TGTGCCAGCTCACCACCGCAGGGACCAGAGACCCAGTACTTC. Encoded protein: CASSPPQGPETQYF. The V call is TRBV18, the J call TRBJ2-5; either TRBD1 or TRBD2 may fit D (5 bases each). The CDR3 length is 14 residues. Trimming took off 0 bases at V and 4 bases at J, with 9 bases between the two ends. Germline V gene data show CDR1 as KGHSH and CDR2 as LQKENI.

This clonotype has just a few counts. The rearrangement joins TRBV5-1 to TRBJ2-4, with D tentatively TRBD1 (6 bases). CDR3 length: 18 amino acids. V was cut by 4 bases and J by 1 base, with 21 bases left in between. Germline CDR1 SGHRS, CDR2 YFSETQ. CDR3 in amino acids: CASSPGTISGRAKNIQYF. The CDR3 DNA is TGCGCCAGCAGCCCCGGGACAATATCTGGCCGGGCCAAAAACATTCAGTACTTC.

This clonotype was observed a handful of times. V and J are TRBV6-2 or TRBV6-3 and TRBJ2-7, with D hard to call. From germline, CDR1 is MNHEY and CDR2 SVGEGT. The CDR3 length is 14 residues. V gave up 8 bases and J gave up 4 bases, with 18 bases separating them. The CDR3 sequence: CASRLARFDYEQYF. The CDR3 bases are TGTGCCAGCCGGTTGGCCAGGTTTGATTACGAGCAGTACTTC.

The J gene is TRBJ2-1, the V gene TRBV7-9; 10 bases align to TRBD1. V gave up 7 bases and J gave up 10 bases; unmatched junction bases: 13. Germline CDR1 SEHNR, CDR2 FQNEAQ (reference sequence). The CDR3 has 15 amino acids. The CDR3 coding sequence is TGTGCCAGCAACCAGGGGGGACAGGGGTTTGGGGAGCAGTTCTTC. Its translation: CASNQGGQGFGEQFF.

The chain has TRBV12-3 or TRBV12-4 and TRBJ2-3; no clear D. CDR3 length equals 11 residues. V lost 4 bases and J lost 3, with 2 bases in between. The CDR3 nucleotides are TGTGCCAGCAGTTGGACAGATACGCAGTATTTT. Translating it yields CASSWTDTQYF.